What follows is one T cell receptor beta chain and its context. What this receptor recognizes is not known. No clone much larger than this one lies a single base away; base qualities are absent. The sample belongs to a study of PD-L1 blockade in urothelial cancer (dated by TCRdb to 2016 to 2017). About the full investigation: Every patient began therapy around 2014 and was given atezolizumab 1,200 mg intravenously every 3 weeks. About 90% of the roughly 29 patients were identified as males with urothelial cancer of bladder origin, and a prior smoking history was reported by 18 of 29 patients. Durable clinical benefit was defined as progression-free survival longer than 6 months, and TCR features were also tested against progression-free and overall survival. The study, an exploratory multi-omic analysis, examined somatic, immune and clinical correlates of response to PD-L1 blockade with atezolizumab in urothelial cancer. Whole exome sequencing and RNA sequencing of pretreatment tumors were performed alongside TCR sequencing in the same patients. Blood samples were analyzed 3 weeks after the start of treatment (second dose) and 6 weeks after the start of treatment. An ECOG performance status of 0 or 1 was recorded for the patients, and 0 to 3 prior chemotherapy regimens had been received by the patients. Blood samples gave median yields of approximately 130,000 T cells and some 84,000 unique TCRs, along with a median clonality of 0.080. Durable clinical benefit was achieved by nine patients but not by the remaining 20. Pretreatment tumor samples, along with matched peripheral blood collected serially before and after atezolizumab treatment, underwent TCR sequencing. Approximately 29 patients had pretreatment blood TCR-seq, approximately 24 had at least one posttreatment blood collection, and approximately 24 had tumor TCR-seq.

Including the terminal cysteine and phenylalanine, the CDR3 comprises 17 residues. Only the CDR3 part of the read is kept: 51 bases, read in frame from the first base. Trimming at the junction amounts to 3 bases on V and 0 bases on J, and the germline ends lie 17 bases apart. The germline V gene sets CDR1 to ENHRY and CDR2 to SYGVKD. Taken with the paper, the label for time point translates to: pretreatment peripheral blood. The cohort included 29 patients with locally advanced or metastatic urothelial carcinoma who were treated at Memorial Sloan Kettering on a trial protocol. Peripheral blood mononuclear cells were collected from each patient pretreatment and during treatment, giving between 1 and 8 total time points per patient. The Qiagen DNeasy Blood extraction kit was used to purify genomic DNA from total PBMCs and from tumor samples. PBMCs were collected pretreatment and during treatment and were isolated and stored as previously described.

Overall study results and their limits: Improved progression-free and overall survival was associated with having pretreatment peripheral blood TCR clonality below the median. Because of the small sample size (n ≈ 29) and the many exploratory analyses performed, the results are intended to be regarded as hypothesis-generating. Among patients with durable benefit, tumor-associated TCR clones showed greater expansion in peripheral blood 3 weeks after treatment started (n ≈ 20, p = 0.022).

Synthetic TCR analog templates were spiked into each PCR to estimate absolute template abundance from read counts. The immunoSEQ assay used bias-controlled V and J gene primers to amplify TCRbeta CDR3 regions from genomic DNA. Sequencing of rearranged TCRbeta segments was performed at approximately 20X coverage. The source study handled its data this way. Clustering was used to correct sequencing errors, and CDR3s were annotated against IMGT so that V, D and J genes could be assigned. Only productive TCRbeta rearrangements were used in downstream analyses, excluding out-of-frame or stop-codon sequences. Clonality was computed as one minus Shannon entropy normalized by the log of the number of unique productive sequences. Fisher's exact test with Benjamini-Hochberg correction, at a threshold of adjusted p below 0.01, was used to find clones that differed between time points or between blood and tumor. Sourced from immuneACCESS, this table was stored by TCRdb with only in-frame sequences that have V and J called. A share of the clones is absent; for the studies checked, an unresolved V gene accounts for under half, and the remainder has no known explanation. The D gene and trimming were derived from the DNA, and the V and J assignments and clone size from that table. Present in this sample are about 50,000 clones, around 84% of which were seen just once. The ten top clones hold 3.2% of the sample.

This TCR derives from a man between 70 and 80 years old with urothelial cancer. Sequenced material: PBMCs, taken around atezolizumab (anti-PD-L1) treatment. This chain is built from TRBV10-3 and TRBJ1-2, with TRBD1 tentatively as D gene (5 bases match). The nucleotides are TGTGCCATCAGTGAAGCCACAGGTCAACTACCTAACTATGGCTACACCTTC. Its protein reads: CAISEATGQLPNYGYTF.